This TCR beta chain comes out of a study of cytomegalovirus exposure and HLA in healthy donors. About the research overall: The use of the same platform for the roughly 110 validation repertoires and the 550 to 700 first-cohort repertoires was reported by a later analysis. Points from the study as a whole: Reports described diagnosis of cytomegalovirus status by the classifier as highly specific and sensitive. TCR clusters originating in the first cohort tended to co-occur in the 100 to 150 validation repertoires, according to a later analysis.

Concerning this clone: As yet, its antigen is unknown.

CDR1 MNHEY and CDR2 SMNVEV come from the germline V gene (reference sequence). V was clipped by 3 bases and J by 10 bases; unmatched bases: 6. This CDR3 is 15 amino acids long. Here immunoSEQ multiplex PCR was the method, and the copy in TCRdb shows in-frame clones only, minus some. Here the sample spans about 110,000 clones, about 90% being singletons. The receptor was derived from a young woman in good health and CMV-seronegative. The sample was PBMCs. The rearrangement uses TRBV27 and TRBJ2-1; TRBD2 agrees at 13 bases. The CDR3 loop reads CASSLGTSGKAEQFF. The CDR3 DNA sequence: TGTGCCAGCAGTTTGGGGACTAGCGGGAAGGCAGAGCAGTTCTTC.